Listed below are T cell receptor beta chains from one sample, sequenced in a study of T cell responses to AZD1222 COVID-19 vaccine. Sequencing was performed with immunoSEQ multiplex PCR; in TCRdb, only in-frame clones are kept and a portion is missing. The sample gives 75,000 to 95,000 clones, around nine tenths of which show up once; 15% to 20% is in the top ten. Sequenced here: peripheral blood, sampled on day 0 of AZD1222 vaccination. These receptors were taken from an adult in good health. Each CDR3 is given with its conserved first and last residue. Fields, in order: clone size, CDR3 length, D gene, J gene, V gene, CDR3 DNA, CDR3 protein. D genes are given only for firm matches. Where a row states a size, it is once, few, many or the class of an expanded clone; other rows omit it.

abundance: -
len: 15
d_gene: TRBD1
j_gene: TRBJ1-2
v_gene: TRBV2
CDR3nt: TGTGCCAGCAGAAGGACAGGCCTCCGGGTCTATGGCTACACCTTC
CDR3aa: CASRRTGLRVYGYTF

abundance: -
len: 14
d_gene: TRBD2
j_gene: TRBJ2-7
v_gene: TRBV11-3
CDR3nt: TGTGCCAGCAGCAGCGGGACTAGCGGGAGCCTGCAGTACTTC
CDR3aa: CASSSGTSGSLQYF

abundance: few
len: 17
d_gene: -
j_gene: TRBJ1-2
v_gene: TRBV27
CDR3nt: TGTGCCAGCAGTTTATCGGGCAGACAACTTGACTTCTATGGCTACACCTTC
CDR3aa: CASSLSGRQLDFYGYTF

abundance: -
len: 14
d_gene: TRBD2
j_gene: TRBJ2-7
v_gene: TRBV7-2
CDR3nt: TGTGCCAGCAGCTTAGGCGGCGGGAGTTCCGAGCAGTACTTC
CDR3aa: CASSLGGGSSEQYF

abundance: -
len: 15
d_gene: -
j_gene: TRBJ1-1
v_gene: TRBV6-5
CDR3nt: TGTGCCAGCAGTTACTCCCGGGGGCTAGGCACTGAAGCTTTCTTT
CDR3aa: CASSYSRGLGTEAFF

abundance: -
len: 12
d_gene: -
j_gene: TRBJ2-1
v_gene: TRBV27
CDR3nt: TGTGCCAGCAGTTTTAGGAGCGCCGGGAAGTTCTTC
CDR3aa: CASSFRSAGKFF

abundance: -
len: 14
d_gene: -
j_gene: TRBJ1-2
v_gene: TRBV2
CDR3nt: TGTGCCAGCAGTGACCACAGGACGACCTATGGCTACACCTTC
CDR3aa: CASSDHRTTYGYTF

abundance: -
len: 15
d_gene: TRBD2
j_gene: TRBJ2-1
v_gene: TRBV6-1
CDR3nt: TGTGCCAGCAGTGAATTAGCGGGAGTAGGAAATGAGCAGTTCTTC
CDR3aa: CASSELAGVGNEQFF

abundance: -
len: 14
d_gene: -
j_gene: TRBJ1-2
v_gene: TRBV7-2
CDR3nt: TGTGCCAGCAGCTTAGTCCCGCAGGGCTATGGCTACACCTTC
CDR3aa: CASSLVPQGYGYTF

abundance: -
len: 13
d_gene: -
j_gene: TRBJ1-1
v_gene: TRBV7-9
CDR3nt: TGTGCCAGCAGACGGGGGGAGAGCACTGAAGCTTTCTTT
CDR3aa: CASRRGESTEAFF

abundance: -
len: 12
d_gene: -
j_gene: TRBJ2-5
v_gene: TRBV29-1
CDR3nt: TGCAGCGTTGATGGACAGCAAGAGACCCAGTACTTC
CDR3aa: CSVDGQQETQYF

abundance: -
len: 15
d_gene: -
j_gene: TRBJ1-1
v_gene: TRBV9
CDR3nt: TGTGCCAGCAGCGTAGGAAACAATCTGAACACTGAAGCTTTCTTT
CDR3aa: CASSVGNNLNTEAFF

abundance: -
len: 14
d_gene: -
j_gene: TRBJ2-5
v_gene: TRBV4-1
CDR3nt: TGCGCCAGCAGCCCTCGGACGGTGACGGAGACCCAGTACTTC
CDR3aa: CASSPRTVTETQYF

abundance: -
len: 13
d_gene: TRBD1
j_gene: TRBJ2-5
v_gene: TRBV7-3
CDR3nt: TGTGCCAGCAGCCCGGGGACAGGGGAGACCCAGTACTTC
CDR3aa: CASSPGTGETQYF

abundance: -
len: 14
d_gene: -
j_gene: TRBJ1-5
v_gene: TRBV5-8
CDR3nt: TGTGCCAGCAGCGTAACAGGGTTCAATCAGCCCCAGCATTTT
CDR3aa: CASSVTGFNQPQHF

abundance: once
len: 16
d_gene: TRBD2
j_gene: TRBJ2-2
v_gene: TRBV9
CDR3nt: TGTGCCAGCAGCGTCAGCGGGAGGATTAACACCGGGGAGCTGTTTTTT
CDR3aa: CASSVSGRINTGELFF

abundance: -
len: 13
d_gene: -
j_gene: TRBJ2-2
v_gene: TRBV12-3/TRBV12-4
CDR3nt: TGTGCCAGCAGTTTAGGTGCCCCCGGGGAGCTGTTTTTT
CDR3aa: CASSLGAPGELFF

abundance: -
len: 15
d_gene: TRBD1
j_gene: TRBJ2-7
v_gene: TRBV27
CDR3nt: TGTGCCAGCAGCCTCGTCCGGGACAGGGCCCGCGAGCAGTACTTC
CDR3aa: CASSLVRDRAREQYF

abundance: -
len: 13
d_gene: -
j_gene: TRBJ2-7
v_gene: TRBV15
CDR3nt: TGTGCCACCAGCAGAGATTTCGGTTACGAGCAGTACTTC
CDR3aa: CATSRDFGYEQYF

abundance: -
len: 15
d_gene: -
j_gene: TRBJ1-2
v_gene: TRBV5-1
CDR3nt: TGCGCCAGCAGCTTGGCCGGGGACATGGGGAGTGGCTACACCTTC
CDR3aa: CASSLAGDMGSGYTF

abundance: -
len: 14
d_gene: -
j_gene: TRBJ1-4
v_gene: TRBV19
CDR3nt: TGTGCCAGTAGTGTCAGTGCAACTAATGAAAAACTGTTTTTT
CDR3aa: CASSVSATNEKLFF

abundance: -
len: 14
d_gene: -
j_gene: TRBJ2-7
v_gene: TRBV7-9
CDR3nt: TGTGCCAGCAGCTCCACAGGGATTTCCTACGAGCAGTACTTC
CDR3aa: CASSSTGISYEQYF

abundance: -
len: 16
d_gene: -
j_gene: TRBJ2-3
v_gene: TRBV7-2
CDR3nt: TGTGCCAGCAGCCGCTATGAGACAGTCAGAACAGATACGCAGTATTTT
CDR3aa: CASSRYETVRTDTQYF

abundance: -
len: 12
d_gene: -
j_gene: TRBJ1-5
v_gene: TRBV24-1
CDR3nt: TGTGCCACCAGTATAGGGAATCAGCCCCAGCATTTT
CDR3aa: CATSIGNQPQHF

abundance: -
len: 16
d_gene: TRBD2
j_gene: TRBJ2-7
v_gene: TRBV6-6
CDR3nt: TGTGCCAGCAGTTCCGTAAGGGGCGGGAGAGGAGATGAGCAGTACTTC
CDR3aa: CASSSVRGGRGDEQYF

abundance: -
len: 17
d_gene: -
j_gene: TRBJ1-1
v_gene: TRBV5-1
CDR3nt: TGCGCCAGCAGCTTGGCCGGGACTTTTACGATGAACACTGAAGCTTTCTTT
CDR3aa: CASSLAGTFTMNTEAFF

abundance: -
len: 13
d_gene: -
j_gene: TRBJ1-2
v_gene: TRBV5-1
CDR3nt: TGCGCCAGCAGTCCACAGGGAAACTATGGCTACACCTTC
CDR3aa: CASSPQGNYGYTF

abundance: -
len: 16
d_gene: TRBD1
j_gene: TRBJ2-2
v_gene: TRBV27
CDR3nt: TGTGCCAGCAGTTTCTTGGACAGGTTAGGGACCGGGGAGCTGTTTTTT
CDR3aa: CASSFLDRLGTGELFF